The 32 T cell receptor beta chains presented below share a single source sample, sequenced in a study of breast tumors, draining lymph nodes, adjacent tissues (dated by TCRdb to about 2016). The axillary draining lymph nodes of breast cancer patients were the source of the lymph node samples. Library construction relied on multiplex PCR. Sequencer: Illumina HiSeq 2000. The public reads were reanalyzed by TCRdb: fastp trimming at Q25, MiXCR alignment, in-frame beta chains only. CDR3 protein sequences are deduplicated, and each keeps its most common genes and DNA. The sample yields under 250,000 distinct CDR3 sequences; about 34% were counted once. Approximately 1.4% of the sample goes to the ten largest clones. The sample was axillary lymph node tissue. Every receptor here comes from a female donor with breast cancer. Some clones in this sample may be carry-over from other donors' samples.

This clonotype was observed at least ten times. The V call is TRBV7-2, the J call TRBJ2-1; D is possibly TRBD2 (5 bases). The length of the CDR3 is 15 residues. From germline, CDR1 is SGHTA and CDR2 FQGNSA. Trimming shortened V by 8 bases and J by 0 bases, and 14 bases separated the two germline ends. The CDR3 nucleotides are TGTGCCAGCGGAACCGATGGGAGCTCCTACAATGAGCAGTTCTTC. This codes for CASGTDGSSYNEQFF. The whole variable domain, remainder taken from reference TRBV7-2 and TRBJ2-1, is GAGVSQSPSNKVTEKGKDVELRCDPISGHTALYWYRQSLGQGLEFLIYFQGNSAPDKSGLPSDRFSAERTGGSVSTLTIQRTQQEDSAVYLCASGTDGSSYNEQFFGPGTRLTVL.

This clonotype was detected many times. This chain links TRBV19 with TRBJ2-7, with TRBD1 identical over 9 bases. CDR1 is LNHDA, CDR2 SQIVND, per germline (reference sequence). The CDR3 is 16 residues long. The V segment lost 5 bases and the J segment 2 bases; nucleotides outside the gene matches: 10. In nucleotides, the CDR3 is TGTGCCAGTAGTCAACTACCGGGACAGGGCGCCTACGAGCAGTACTTC. This encodes CASSQLPGQGAYEQYF.

This clonotype was observed many times. The CDR3 DNA follows: TGCAGCGTTGGCTTAGCGGGAGGTTACAATGAGCAGTTCTTC. It yields the protein CSVGLAGGYNEQFF. The chain couples TRBV29-1 to TRBJ2-1, with 10 bases matching TRBD2. This CDR3 spans 14 amino acids. The trim removed 4 bases at V and 4 bases at J, leaving 4 bases unmatched. CDR1 is SQVTM, CDR2 ANQGSEA, per germline.

The genes are TRBV9 and TRBJ1-4, with D tentatively TRBD1 (5 bases). The CDR3 spans 13 residues. V was pared by 2 bases and J by 10 bases, with 12 bases between. Looked up from germline, CDR1 is SGDLS and CDR2 is YYNGEE. DNA for the CDR3: TGTGCCAGCAGCGTTAGCGGGAGGGGAAAACTGTTTTTT. It specifies CASSVSGRGKLFF.

The V gene is TRBV6-1, the J gene TRBJ2-3; TRBD2 agrees at 11 bases. The CDR3 loop spans 17 amino acids. J lost 2 bases, V lost 2 bases, and 6 bases had no gene match. Germline assignment: CDR1 MNHNS and CDR2 SASEGT. CDR3 sequence: CASSESIAGGPTDTQYF. As DNA, the CDR3 is TGTGCCAGCAGTGAATCGATAGCGGGAGGGCCCACAGATACGCAGTATTTT.

This clonotype was observed at least ten times. The rearrangement links TRBV11-2 to TRBJ2-7, with 7 nucleotides matching TRBD1. V dropped 3 bases and J dropped 7; count of bases not matched to a gene: 6. The CDR3 contains 13 residues. In germline, CDR1 is SGHAT, CDR2 FQNNGV. The CDR3 region is CASSFTGEREQYF. The CDR3, as DNA: TGTGCCAGCAGCTTTACAGGGGAGAGGGAGCAGTACTTC.

This clonotype was counted ten times or more. This chain connects TRBV4-1 to TRBJ1-2, with 7 nucleotides matching TRBD1. The CDR3 covers 14 residues. With 0 bases clipped from V and 4 bases from J, the junction kept 2 bases outside the gene matches. Germline V gene lookup returns CDR1 MGHRA and CDR2 YSYEKL. The CDR3 reads CASSQEDRPYGYTF. The CDR3, as DNA: TGCGCCAGCAGCCAAGAGGACAGGCCCTATGGCTACACCTTC.

This chain connects TRBV20-1 to TRBJ1-4; TRBD1 is a possible D gene (5 bases). V gave up 0 bases and J gave up 8 bases, with 7 bases separating them. CDR1 DFQATT and CDR2 SNEGSKA come from the germline V gene (reference sequence). This CDR3 is built from 12 residues. The CDR3 nucleotides read TGCAGTGCTAGAGATGGGGGGGAAAAACTGTTTTTT. Protein sequence: CSARDGGEKLFF.

Note on this clonotype: A much bigger clone sits one base away, suggesting this may be a read error. The gene calls are TRBV20-1 and TRBJ2-7, with 10 bases that match TRBD2. The CDR3 length is 14 residues. The germline V gene has CDR1 DFQATT and CDR2 SNEGSKA (reference sequence). The CDR3 DNA reads TGCAGTGCTAGAACTAGCGGGACGTCCTCCGAGCAGTACTTC. The encoded protein is CSARTSGTSSEQYF.

This clonotype was picked up many times. The rearrangement joins TRBV19 to TRBJ2-7, with D tentatively TRBD1 (6 bases). Germline V lookup: CDR1 LNHDA, CDR2 SQIVND (reference sequence). The CDR3 length is 15 residues. V was trimmed by 1 base and J by 4 bases, leaving 14 bases between them. For the CDR3, the DNA is TGTGCCAGTAGTATAGGTGGGGACAAAGCTTACGAGCAGTACTTC. Encoded protein: CASSIGGDKAYEQYF.

This clonotype has a count of ten or more. The rearrangement uses TRBV7-3 and TRBJ2-5; D unresolved. The CDR3 runs 14 residues. Germline lookup yields CDR1 SGHTA and CDR2 FQGTGA. The ends were cut back, 0 bases at V and 1 base at J, with 6 bases in the middle. As DNA, the CDR3 is TGTGCCAGCAGCTTAACCAGGTCCCAAGAGACCCAGTACTTC. Its protein is CASSLTRSQETQYF.

This clonotype has just a few counts. Possible read error: a much larger clone is one base away. The chain joins TRBV11-3 to TRBJ2-1, with TRBD2 matching over 7 bases. The CDR3 has 15 amino acids. Germline loops: CDR1 SGHNT, CDR2 YENEEA. V shed 5 bases and J 6 bases; nucleotides not matched to a gene: 10. CDR3 nucleotides: TGTGCCAGCAGCCAAGGAACTAGCGCTCGCAATGAGCAGTTCTTC. Protein sequence: CASSQGTSARNEQFF.

The genes are TRBV3-1 and TRBJ2-4; 10 bases agree with TRBD2. Germline V gene lookup returns CDR1 LGHDT and CDR2 YNNKEL (reference sequence). The CDR3 totals 20 residues. V shed 0 bases and J 6 bases; nucleotides not matched to a gene: 17. The CDR3 DNA follows: TGTGCCAGCAGCCAAGATAGAGCTAGCGGGAGTTCCTCCCACCTAAACATTCAGTACTTC. This codes for CASSQDRASGSSSHLNIQYF.

This clonotype has at least ten counts. CDR3 nucleotide sequence: TGTGCCAGCTCACCACCAGCACAGAACTATGGCTACACCTTC. Encoded protein: CASSPPAQNYGYTF. V and J are TRBV18 and TRBJ1-2; unclear D gene. V was shortened by 0 bases and J by 2 bases, with 7 bases between the two germline ends. The CDR3 has 14 residues. CDR1 and CDR2 (germline): KGHSH, LQKENI.

Many counts were recorded for this clonotype. The rearrangement uses TRBV10-3 and TRBJ2-7, with D possibly being TRBD1 or TRBD2 (6 bases each). CDR1 is ENHRY and CDR2 is SYGVKD in the germline V gene. This CDR3 has 13 residues. V gave up 8 bases and J gave up 5 bases, with 16 bases separating them. Here the CDR3 DNA reads TGTGCCATCGGGGGCAGCGGGCGCGACGAGCAGTACTTC. It codes for CAIGGSGRDEQYF.

Remarks on this clonotype: A much larger clone lies a single base off, so this may be a read error. The chain has TRBV6-1 and TRBJ1-3; no clear D gene. The V gene's germline CDR1 is MNHNS and CDR2 SASEGT. This CDR3 is built from 12 residues. V dropped 10 bases and J dropped 4 bases, with 11 bases sitting between them. CDR3 DNA: TGTGCCACCCGTGGGGTCGGAAACACCATATATTTT. This gives the protein CATRGVGNTIYF.

This clonotype was counted at least ten times. The chain has TRBV2 and TRBJ1-5; D possibly corresponds to TRBD1 (5 bases). Trimming stripped 4 bases from V and 4 bases from J, with 8 bases between. The CDR3 consists of 13 residues. CDR1 SNHLY and CDR2 FYNNEI come from the germline V gene. The CDR3: CASSGQINQPQHF. The CDR3 coding sequence is TGTGCCAGCAGTGGACAGATTAATCAGCCCCAGCATTTT.

The chain recombines TRBV20-1 with TRBJ2-3; D is uncertain. CDR3 length: 15 amino acids. V lost 0 bases and J 0 bases, leaving 10 bases between the germline ends. The V gene's germline CDR1 is DFQATT and CDR2 SNEGSKA (reference sequence). The CDR3 bases are TGCAGTGCTAGAGATTTGGTAGCCAGCACAGATACGCAGTATTTT. It is translated as CSARDLVASTDTQYF.

There are many counts of this clonotype. The gene calls are TRBV25-1 and TRBJ2-1, with TRBD2 as a possible D gene (6 bases). The germline V gene has CDR1 MGHDK and CDR2 SYGVNS. This CDR3 comprises 12 residues. With 7 bases removed from V and 4 bases from J, the gap between germline ends came to 8 bases. CDR3 DNA sequence: TGTGCCAGCACGAGCGGGTACAATGAGCAGTTCTTC. It specifies CASTSGYNEQFF.

This clonotype was seen many times. This chain links TRBV2 with TRBJ1-2; 8 bases agree with TRBD1. CDR1 SNHLY and CDR2 FYNNEI come from the germline V gene. V was pared by 7 bases and J by 0 bases, with 13 bases of the junction left unmatched. The CDR3 extends over 17 amino acids. The CDR3 here is CASTGQGRGLANYGYTF. Here the CDR3 DNA reads TGTGCCAGCACCGGACAGGGCCGGGGGCTAGCTAACTATGGCTACACCTTC.

This clonotype was observed at least ten times. This rearrangement joins TRBV7-9 to TRBJ1-3; D is ambiguous. The CDR3 is 12 residues long. V was pared by 5 bases and J by 8 bases, with 10 bases between. Germline CDR1 reads SEHNR; CDR2 reads FQNEAQ (reference sequence). Here the CDR3 reads CASSPRRDTIYF. CDR3 nucleotides: TGTGCCAGCAGCCCCAGGCGAGACACCATATATTTT.

Many counts were recorded for this clonotype. The rearrangement uses TRBV11-3 and TRBJ2-2, with D tentatively TRBD2 (7 bases). This CDR3 comprises 19 residues. The V gene lost 1 base and the J gene lost 1 base, with 19 bases spanning the gap. Germline values: CDR1 SGHNT, CDR2 YENEEA. The CDR3 region has the DNA TGTGCCAGCAGCTTAGGGACCGGACTAGGGGGACTGAACACCGGGGAGCTGTTTTTT. Translated, it gives CASSLGTGLGGLNTGELFF.

This clonotype was found many times. CDR3 DNA sequence: TGCGCCAGCAGCTTGGGGGGGGAGGGGGCTTACGAGCAGTACTTC. Amino acids: CASSLGGEGAYEQYF. The chain joins TRBV5-1 to TRBJ2-7, with D perhaps matching TRBD1 or TRBD2 (7 bases each). This CDR3 region has 15 residues. V was trimmed by 0 bases and J by 4 bases, leaving 14 bases between them. Looked up from germline, CDR1 is SGHRS and CDR2 is YFSETQ.

This clonotype was observed at least ten times. This sequence joins TRBV20-1 and TRBJ2-7, with D tentatively TRBD1 (6 bases). Germline-derived CDR1 and CDR2 are DFQATT and SNEGSKA (reference sequence). V gave up 5 bases and J gave up 1 base, with 12 bases separating them. This CDR3 spans 13 amino acids. The CDR3 sequence is CSAHRTGSYEQYF. The CDR3, as DNA: TGCAGTGCTCACCGTACAGGGTCCTACGAGCAGTACTTC.

This clonotype appeared many times. This chain connects TRBV7-8 to TRBJ2-7; TRBD2 matches at 7 bases. Per germline, CDR1 SGHVS and CDR2 FQNEAQ. With 1 base clipped from V and 3 bases from J, the junction kept 6 bases outside the gene matches. The CDR3 has 15 amino acids. Here the CDR3 DNA reads TGTGCCAGCAGCTTAGGACCAGGCGGGAGCTACGAGCAGTACTTC. Its translation is CASSLGPGGSYEQYF.

The chain recombines TRBV5-8 with TRBJ1-1; no clear D gene. This CDR3 has 13 amino acids. CDR1 and CDR2 (germline): SGHTS, YDEGEE. Trimming left V 1 base short and J 0 bases short, with 4 bases between. Written as DNA, the CDR3 is TGTGCCAGCAGCTTGTTTGTGAACACTGAAGCTTTCTTT. It yields the protein CASSLFVNTEAFF.

This clonotype appeared a few times. The chain couples TRBV11-1 to TRBJ2-1; 8 bases match TRBD2. Trimming at V came to 4 bases and at J to 6 bases, leaving 17 bases not matched to a gene. Looked up from germline, CDR1 is SGHAT and CDR2 is FQDESV (reference sequence). The CDR3 extends over 18 amino acids. The CDR3 sequence: CASSSKRGTGRASNEQFF. The CDR3 DNA sequence: TGTGCCAGCAGCTCCAAACGGGGTACCGGGAGGGCCAGCAATGAGCAGTTCTTC.

The chain has TRBV27 and TRBJ2-7, with 7 bases that match TRBD1. The CDR3 covers 15 residues. In germline, CDR1 is MNHEY, CDR2 SMNVEV (reference sequence). V lost 0 bases to trimming and J lost 7 bases; unmatched junction nucleotides: 9. CDR3 in DNA: TGTGCCAGCAGTTTATCATCCGGGACAGAGGGGGAGCAGTACTTC. It codes for CASSLSSGTEGEQYF.

This clonotype was observed many times. V gene TRBV19 combines with J gene TRBJ2-1; D tentatively reads TRBD1 or TRBD2 (5 bases each). Trimming left V 7 bases short and J 6 bases short, with 22 bases between. The germline V gene has CDR1 LNHDA and CDR2 SQIVND (reference sequence). This CDR3 region has 16 residues. CDR3 protein: CASTTRGGRGFNEQFF. The CDR3 DNA is TGTGCCAGTACTACACGGGGCGGGCGAGGGTTCAATGAGCAGTTCTTC.

In this sample, this clonotype turned up many times. One junction end does not reproduce the germline sequence, and a read error may be involved. The V call is TRBV7-7, the J call TRBJ2-5; D is perhaps TRBD1 (6 bases). Per the germline V gene, CDR1 is SSHAT and CDR2 is FNYEAQ (reference sequence). The CDR3 is 13 residues long. The CDR3 nucleotides are TGTGCTAGCAGCCCGGGACACTCAGAGACCCAGTACTTC. Encoded protein: CASSPGHSETQYF.

The V and J genes are TRBV28 and TRBJ1-5, with 8 bases lining up with TRBD1. Trimming removed 6 bases from V and 6 bases from J; junction bases left unmatched: 7. CDR3 length: 14 amino acids. The germline V gene has CDR1 MDHEN and CDR2 SYDVKM. The CDR3 DNA follows: TGTGCCAGCAGCCAATGGACAGGGACTCAGCCCCAGCATTTT. Encoded protein: CASSQWTGTQPQHF.

This clonotype was observed at least ten times. The chain is built from TRBV2 and TRBJ2-2; 8 nucleotides agree with TRBD1. CDR1 is SNHLY, CDR2 FYNNEI, per germline. CDR3 length: 15 residues. The V segment lost 6 bases and the J segment 2 bases; nucleotides outside the gene matches: 5. The CDR3 bases are TGTGCCAGCAGCGGGGACAGGTTTAACACCGGGGAGCTGTTTTTT. It codes for CASSGDRFNTGELFF.